This T cell receptor beta chain was sequenced in a study of T cell responses to AZD1222 COVID-19 vaccine (dated by TCRdb to the early 2020s). In the study overall: AZD1222 recipients given second doses at about 4 weeks or at about 12 weeks were pooled, since spike-specific TCR depth and breadth were not found to differ between the two schedules. Trial participants were enrolled into age subgroups of 18-55, 56-69 and 70-plus years, which contained about 150, 27 and 61 TCR-sequenced participants, respectively. A total of more than 230 trial participants underwent TCR sequencing, of whom nearly 210 had received two doses of AZD1222 and around 25 had received two doses of the MenACWY control vaccine. Overall study outcomes, separate from this receptor: After two AZD1222 doses, spike-specific TCR breadth and depth were significantly higher than at day 0 and than in MenACWY recipients. Only a handful of AZD1222 recipients were SARS-CoV-2 seropositive at baseline, limiting conclusions about previously exposed vaccinees. Participants were mostly white British, with more females than males. The authors suggested clonal diversity may have been underestimated. In the small 56-69-year group, the increase in depth fell short of significance, most likely because of low power. Epitopes outside the regions mutated in the B.1.351 and B.1.1.7 variants were reportedly recognized by nearly half of the unique spike-specific TCRs. CD4 TCRs associated with the vaccine covered the entire spike protein, and the dominant responses were in regions 160-218 and 743-854. Because no samples from the day 14 peak response were available, repertoires could be characterized only after the peak T cell response.

Per the publication, the time point label means: baseline before first vaccination. Vaccinee samples came from UK trials COV001 and COV002, including a single-blind randomized controlled phase 2/3 trial of AZD1222 (ChAdOx1 nCoV-19) in healthy adults. Trial participant PBMC samples were collected at day 0 and day 28 after the second dose for TCRbeta chain sequencing. As regards this clone: Its antigen is still unknown. No much larger clonotype is one base removed from it; base qualities were not supplied.

The CDR3 regions of human TCRbeta chains were analyzed by immunosequencing. As for how the authors treated the data: Repertoire TCRs were checked for matches against a reference library of SARS-CoV-2-specific TCRs that had been generated using the MIRA antigen-specificity platform. Breadth meant the fraction of unique TCRs that were SARS-CoV-2-associated, whereas depth meant the fraction of total T cells that were SARS-CoV-2-associated. Using the MIRA data, each spike-specific TCR was mapped to the spike region that the TCR reacts to and placed in a CD4 or CD8 class. Log10-transformed breadth and depth values were compared by one-way ANOVA with Sidak's multiple comparisons tests. This immuneACCESS table, as held by TCRdb, lists in-frame sequences with V and J called but not all clones. Of the missing ones, under half trace to an unresolved V gene in checked studies; the others have no known cause. V and J calls and clone size are as listed in that table; D and trimming were resolved from the DNA. This sample gives 90,000 to 110,000 clones in total; about 90% of them show up just once. Approximately 4.7% of the sample is taken by the ten largest.

V sheds 7 bases and J sheds 3 bases, leaving 16 bases between their ends. The CDR3 holds 13 amino acids from the cysteine to the phenylalanine. The DNA shown is the 39-base CDR3, in frame from base 1. Taken from the germline V gene, the CDR1 and CDR2 loops are SQVTM and ANQGSEA. The chain joins TRBV29-1 to TRBJ2-7; the D region possibly corresponds to TRBD1 (6 bases align). This receptor was taken from an adult in good health. Sequencing used peripheral blood, obtained on day 0 of AZD1222 vaccination. The DNA sequence is as follows: TGCAGCGCCTCAGGGGCCGACAACTACGAGCAGTACTTC. This translates into CSASGADNYEQYF.